This T cell receptor (beta chain) derives from a study of blood T cell repertoires in COVID-19. Study overall: From the United States, Italy and Spain came samples of acute and convalescent COVID-19. The analysed material was cDNA or gDNA that came from T cells, B-cell-depleted T cells, or PBMCs.

This CDR3 contains 14 residues. Germline V gene data show CDR1 as SEHNR and CDR2 as FQNEAQ (reference sequence). Trimming removed 2 bases at V and 4 bases at J, with 8 bases between. Per the original methods: Amplification with reference gene primers provided the estimates of nucleated cell counts. Sequenced by immunoSEQ multiplex PCR; TCRdb stores in-frame clones only, minus some. The D gene and trimming were derived from the DNA, and the V and J assignments and clone size from that table. The repertoire holds more than 200,000 clones, roughly 80% seen once, with about 9.6% in the top ten. The genes are TRBV7-9 and TRBJ1-4; the D gene is possibly TRBD1 (5 bases). The receptor's source is a man older than 75 with acute or convalescent COVID-19. The sequencing sample was made of peripheral blood. The DNA of the CDR3 is TGTGCCAGCAGCTTACTACAGGTTAATGAAAAACTGTTTTTT. The encoded protein is CASSLLQVNEKLFF.